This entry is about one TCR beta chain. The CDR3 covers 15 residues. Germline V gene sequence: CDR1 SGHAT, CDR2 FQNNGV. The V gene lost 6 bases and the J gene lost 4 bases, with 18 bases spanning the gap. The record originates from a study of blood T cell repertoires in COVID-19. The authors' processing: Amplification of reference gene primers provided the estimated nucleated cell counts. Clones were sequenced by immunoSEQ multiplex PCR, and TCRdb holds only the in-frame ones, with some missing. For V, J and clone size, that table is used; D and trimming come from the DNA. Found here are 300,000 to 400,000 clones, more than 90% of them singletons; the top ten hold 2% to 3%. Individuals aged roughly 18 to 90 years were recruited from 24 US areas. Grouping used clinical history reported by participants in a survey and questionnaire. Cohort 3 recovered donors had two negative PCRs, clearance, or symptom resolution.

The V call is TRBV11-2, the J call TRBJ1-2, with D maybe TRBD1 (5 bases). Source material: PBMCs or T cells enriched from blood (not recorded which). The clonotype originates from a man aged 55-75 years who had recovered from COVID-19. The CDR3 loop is CASRGGTGTAYGYTF. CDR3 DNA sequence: TGTGCCAGCAGGGGGGGGACCGGGACGGCCTATGGCTACACCTTC.